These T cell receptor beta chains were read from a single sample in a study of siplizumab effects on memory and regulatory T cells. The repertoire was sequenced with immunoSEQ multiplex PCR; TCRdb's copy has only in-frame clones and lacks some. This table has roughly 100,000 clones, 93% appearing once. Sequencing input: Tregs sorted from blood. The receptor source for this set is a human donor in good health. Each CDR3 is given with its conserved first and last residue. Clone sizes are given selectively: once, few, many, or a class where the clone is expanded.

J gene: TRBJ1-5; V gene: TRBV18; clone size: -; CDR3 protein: CASSPTGSGNQPQHF
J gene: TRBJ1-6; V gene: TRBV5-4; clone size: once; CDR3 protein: CASSLIYGTGYNSPLHF
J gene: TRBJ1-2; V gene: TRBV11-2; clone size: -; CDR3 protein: CASSLAPRDYGYTF
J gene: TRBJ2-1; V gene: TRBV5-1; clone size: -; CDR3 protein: CASSLEGRARDEQFF
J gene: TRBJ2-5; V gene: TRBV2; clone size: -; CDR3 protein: CASRWTSGSFETQYF
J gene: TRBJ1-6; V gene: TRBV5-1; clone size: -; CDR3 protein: CASTKVGSYNSPLHF
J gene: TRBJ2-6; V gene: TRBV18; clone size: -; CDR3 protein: CASSPRPGQGAPGANVLTF
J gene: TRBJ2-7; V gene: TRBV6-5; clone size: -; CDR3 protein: CASSPIDRAGYEQYF
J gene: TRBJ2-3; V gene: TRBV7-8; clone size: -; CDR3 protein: CASSRGPTDTQYF
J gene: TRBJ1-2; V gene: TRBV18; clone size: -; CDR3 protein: CASSEIPGQGVNYGYTF
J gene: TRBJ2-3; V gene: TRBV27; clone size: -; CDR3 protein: CASSLSRDSQGSDTQYF
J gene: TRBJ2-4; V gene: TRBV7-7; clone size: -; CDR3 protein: CASSLIFAKNIQYF
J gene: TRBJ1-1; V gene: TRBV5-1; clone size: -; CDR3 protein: CASRRWDGETEAFF
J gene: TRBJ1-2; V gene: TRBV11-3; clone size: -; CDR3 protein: CASSPRDGLNYGYTF
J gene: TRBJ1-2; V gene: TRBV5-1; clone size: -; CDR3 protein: CASSITGTDSYGYTF
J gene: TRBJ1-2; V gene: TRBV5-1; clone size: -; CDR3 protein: CASSLAKGQGPYGYTF
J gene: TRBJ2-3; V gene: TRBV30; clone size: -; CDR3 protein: CAWTSGRGEDTQYF
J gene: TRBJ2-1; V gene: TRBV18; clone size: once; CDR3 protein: CASSPLAGGSSYNEQFF
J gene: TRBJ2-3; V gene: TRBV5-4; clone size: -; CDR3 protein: CASSLASSGRPATDTQYF
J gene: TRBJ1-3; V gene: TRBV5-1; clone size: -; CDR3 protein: CASSLTGFGNTIYF